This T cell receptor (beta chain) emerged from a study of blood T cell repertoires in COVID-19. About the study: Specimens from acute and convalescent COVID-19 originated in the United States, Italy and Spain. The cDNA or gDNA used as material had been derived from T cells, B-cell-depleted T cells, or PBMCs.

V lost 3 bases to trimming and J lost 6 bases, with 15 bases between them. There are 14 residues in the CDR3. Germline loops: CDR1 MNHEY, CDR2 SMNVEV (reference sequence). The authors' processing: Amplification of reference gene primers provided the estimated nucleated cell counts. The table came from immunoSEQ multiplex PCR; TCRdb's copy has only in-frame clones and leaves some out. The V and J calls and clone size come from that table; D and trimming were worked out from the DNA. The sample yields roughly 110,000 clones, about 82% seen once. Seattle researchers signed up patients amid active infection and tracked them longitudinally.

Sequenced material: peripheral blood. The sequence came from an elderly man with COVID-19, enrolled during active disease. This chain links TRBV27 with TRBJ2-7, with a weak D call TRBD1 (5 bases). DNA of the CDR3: TGTGCCAGCAGTTTCCAGCAGGGTCAAGGCGAGCAGTACTTC. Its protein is CASSFQQGQGEQYF.